The T cell receptor (beta chain) under discussion was sequenced for a study of cytomegalovirus exposure and HLA in healthy donors listed by TCRdb under 2017. Study-wide context: An earlier analysis of about 560 of the donors reported 276 Gb of sequence data and around 110 million unique TCR beta sequences obtained from around 170 million T cells. HLA typing covered class I and class II loci at four-digit resolution. Besides the first cohort of roughly 700 subjects, a separate validation cohort made up of 120 different subjects was used. In the later analysis, no new phenotypic data were used to find candidate immune exposures; instead, reliance was placed on TCR beta sequences and their occurrence across donors. Every repertoire in the discovery cohort had been generated on one and the same sequencing platform. To predict cytomegalovirus infection status, the study combined high-throughput TCR immunosequencing, statistical association of individual TCRs with disease status, and machine learning. Among about 410 genotyped donors of the cohort, an average of roughly 230,000 unique TCR beta nucleotide sequences was sequenced per donor, of which roughly 17% were non-productive. An early release covering 550 to 700 HLA-typed donors comprised 250 to 350 gigabases of sequencing data and tens of millions of unique TCR sequences. In a later analysis, previously published TCR beta repertoires from 500 to 750 donors were re-analyzed and high-resolution HLA genotyping was added so that TCR occurrence patterns could be studied. Donor age, sex, ethnicity and CMV serostatus were collected together with the repertoire data. The study aimed to test whether cataloging public T cell receptors could reveal signatures of past pathogen exposure. Genome-wide SNP genotypes for about 55% of the 666 donors were used in a later genetic analysis, which treated that subset as a discovery cohort. Because of strong linkage in the cohort, roughly five DR-DQ haplotypes were treated as single units for association and clustering. In an earlier analysis of around 540 of the donors, high-throughput TCR beta sequencing was used to judge whether each TCR beta V gene segment behaved as functional or pseudogenic. Typing coverage varied by locus: roughly 620-640 donors for A, B, C, DRB1 and DQB1; 522 for DQA1; around 610 for DPA1; approximately 470 for DPB1. The study used immunosequencing to profile the T cell repertoires of approximately 640 subjects and linked those repertoires to cytomegalovirus serostatus. The genetic ancestry cluster associated with self-reported Caucasian donors included 80% to 90% of the 300 to 400 genotyped donors.

Worth noting for this clone: What this receptor recognizes is not known. No much larger clone is present one base from it, and per-base qualities are unavailable.

The library was prepared using the immunoSEQ multiplex PCR assay. A mixture of 60 forward primers for TCR Vbeta segments and 13 reverse primers for TCR Jbeta segments was used in the multiplex PCR. The CDR3 region of rearranged TCR beta genes was amplified from genomic DNA by a multiplex PCR assay. The Illumina HiSeq System was used to sequence the amplified TCR beta libraries as 87-base-pair reads. The study's own analysis went as follows. A later analysis tallied approximately 87 million unique TCR beta chains across the 610 or so repertoires, and some 10 million of those chains were shared by two or more donors. Raw reads were error-corrected and collapsed into unique sequences with a nearest-neighbor algorithm that merged closely related sequences to remove PCR and sequencing errors. V, D and J gene segments were assigned by aligning CDR3 sequences to IMGT reference sequences. Each retained sequence needed at least a six-nucleotide match to both a V gene segment and a J gene segment. A rearrangement counted as productive if the CDR3 had no stop codons and remained in frame with V and J, and every other rearrangement counted as non-productive. Following IMGT convention, CDR3 was defined as the stretch from the second conserved V-encoded cysteine up to the conserved J-encoded phenylalanine. The earlier analysis of some 550 of the donors excluded any sequence lacking an unambiguous match to a single V gene segment. An earlier analysis of a few hundred of the donors called V segments functional above 56.7% productive rearrangements and segregating when the between-donor standard deviation exceeded 5%. A statistical classification framework was built for diagnosing cytomegalovirus status from the catalog of TCR beta chain sequences. In a later analysis, V and J genes were assigned by comparing TCR nucleotide sequences against IMGT/GENE-DB human TR gene sequences. The TCRdist pipeline was used in a later analysis to assign CDR3 sequences and most-parsimonious VDJ recombination scenarios. In a later analysis, every TCR beta chain was defined by the combination of its CDR3 amino acid sequence and its V-gene family, and reads without a unique V-gene family were dropped. To address suspected cross-contamination and a sequencing artifact, a later analysis removed roughly 640 highly shared, low-generation-probability nucleotide sequences. A later analysis calculated a clonal expansion index for each public chain from normalized within-repertoire ranks of inferred template counts. Generation probabilities in a later analysis came from a VDJ recombination model fitted to out-of-frame rearrangements, and those results were checked against IGoR. In a later analysis, TCR-TCR, TCR-HLA and TCR-CMV co-occurrence was scored with hypergeometric tests, and a repertoire-size bias correction was applied to TCR pairs. A later analysis estimated false discovery rates by permuting HLA or CMV assignments 20 times. In a later analysis, co-occurring TCRs were grouped with DBSCAN, and TCRdist sequence similarity was added when clustering was performed within HLA-allele-positive subsets. Repertoires with fewer than 30,000 or more than 120,000 public chains, plus five repertoires with anomalous nucleotide sharing, were excluded from co-occurrence clustering. TCRdb re-hosts the immuneACCESS table, in-frame sequences only. Its copies lack some clones; in the studies checked, an unresolved V gene accounts for under half of them, and the cause for the rest is not known. The V and J calls and clone size were taken over from that table, and D and trimming were inferred from the DNA. The sample yields some 140,000 clones; about 76% were counted once. The ten most abundant clones make up around 3% of the sample.

CDR1 SGHNT and CDR2 YYREEE are derived from the germline V gene (reference sequence). The CDR3, from cysteine to phenylalanine, totals 15 residues. Of all the DNA, just the CDR3 is kept, 45 bases in frame from base 1. Germline trimming amounts to 0 bases on V and 6 bases on J, with 6 as the count of junction bases outside the gene matches. The cohort consisted of 650 to 700 healthy bone marrow donors. At the time of sampling, all cohort members were nominally healthy, though unrecorded immune exposures were likely present. The donor tested CMV seronegative and was one of the 352 seronegative cohort members. A peripheral blood sample was collected from each donor, and TCR beta sequencing was performed on peripheral blood mononuclear cells. Genomic DNA was extracted from the blood cell samples with the Qiagen DNeasy Blood Extraction Kit. Broader findings and caveats from the paper: Sequencing depth was assumed to be roughly uniform across donors in the presence/absence analyses, though that assumption may not hold. In a later analysis, HLA-associated TCR beta chains showed more clonal expansion and lower generation probabilities than non-associated chains that were equally common. When HLA alleles, especially DR and DQ, strongly co-occurred, attributing TCR associations to individual alleles was difficult. An association between a missense DCLRE1C variant and V-gene and J-gene trimming of TCR beta chains was found in a later genetic analysis and replicated in an independent cohort. In both the original and validation cohorts, the classifier was reported to diagnose cytomegalovirus status with high specificity and sensitivity. A later genetic analysis reported fewer N-insertions in productive TCRs among donors in an Asian-associated ancestry cluster than the roughly 620-donor mean. In this cohort, only TCR beta chains were sequenced, and detectable features were limited by the absence of alpha or paired-chain data. According to a later analysis, TCR association rates differed among HLA loci, with DRB1 alleles showing the most associated TCRs and HLA-C alleles showing the fewest. In an earlier analysis of roughly 560 of the donors, most TCR beta V segments were observed in productive rearrangements about 87% or about 30% of the time, broadly matching IMGT annotations. In vitro tests confirmed that three of the cytomegalovirus-associated TCR beta chains recognize cytomegalovirus antigens. Because counts were too low, roughly 18 rarely observed V segments, including chromosome 9 orphons, were left out of the earlier analysis of some 600 of the donors. While some public TCRs were present in many individuals, most TCR sequences turned up only very rarely across donors. It was suggested by the authors that the approach could potentially be generalized to other disease states and immunological phenotypes. In a later analysis, several top co-occurrence clusters were reported to appear linked to parvovirus B19, influenza, CMV and Epstein-Barr virus. A cluster of highly shared sequence variants was judged likely to be a technical artifact of the sequencing pipeline. In the study, 150 to 200 TCR beta chains were listed as associated with cytomegalovirus. A further reported finding was that TCR beta sequences accurately predicted the HLA-A and HLA-B alleles for most subjects in the first cohort. Because HLA typing was unavailable for some donors at each locus, only the typed subset was used in association tests. Linkage disequilibrium might explain the correlated functional status among segregating V segments, but an unknown experimental factor could not be excluded. The 87-base-pair reads could not distinguish some IMGT-functional V segments, including TRBV6-2 and TRBV6-3, so those segments were excluded. Specific HLA alleles were associated with 15,000 to 20,000 TCR beta sequences at a false discovery rate of 0.05 in a later analysis. For the cohort, immune exposure information was limited to CMV serostatus. Most CMV-associated TCR beta chains appeared to be HLA-restricted in a later analysis, and the HLA associations seemed to be driven largely by CMV exposure.

The rearranged segments are TRBV5-4 and TRBJ2-3, with TRBD2 identical over 8 junction bases. The receptor was derived from a female donor in good health and CMV-seronegative. Input material: PBMCs. The sequence in DNA is TGTGCCAGCAGCTTGGTAGCGGGGTCCGGGGATACGCAGTATTTT. Translated, it gives CASSLVAGSGDTQYF. With the portions outside the CDR3 filled from the reference TRBV5-4 and TRBJ2-3 genes, the complete variable region becomes ETGVTQSPTHLIKTRGQQVTLRCSSQSGHNTVSWYQQALGQGPQFIFQYYREEENGRGNFPPRFSGLQFPNYSSELNVNALELDDSALYLCASSLVAGSGDTQYFGPGTRLTVL.